These T cell receptor beta chains were read from a single sample in a study of blood T cell repertoires in COVID-19. Sequenced by immunoSEQ multiplex PCR; TCRdb stores in-frame clones only, minus some. The data contain 330,000 or so clones, about 87% of them singletons. Sequencing was done on a sample of peripheral blood. The origin of the receptors is a man aged 25-45 years with COVID-19, enrolled during active disease. The CDR3 runs from the conserved cysteine through the conserved F or W. Fields, in order: V gene, J gene, clone size, D gene, CDR3 protein, CDR3 DNA. D genes are given only for firm matches. Size values are once, few and many counts, or a class for expanded clones, and some rows have none.

>TRBV6-4|TRBJ2-1|-|-
CASSEAGMVASEQFF
TGTGCCAGCAGCGAGGCGGGAATGGTGGCAAGTGAGCAGTTCTTC
>TRBV30|TRBJ2-2|-|-
CAWRGGPGELFF
TGTGCCTGGAGAGGAGGACCCGGGGAGCTGTTTTTT
>TRBV7-6|TRBJ2-3|-|-
CASSLALGLRTDTQYF
TGTGCCAGCAGCTTAGCTTTGGGTCTCAGGACAGATACGCAGTATTTT
>TRBV27|TRBJ2-5|-|-
CASSHQGGRETQYF
TGTGCCAGCAGTCACCAGGGGGGTCGAGAGACCCAGTACTTC
>TRBV3-1/TRBV3-2|TRBJ1-4|-|-
CASSQENGLLSGVGEKLFF
TGTGCCAGCAGCCAAGAGAATGGTCTCCTCTCAGGGGTCGGGGAAAAACTGTTTTTT
>TRBV18|TRBJ2-7|-|-
CASSPTEPPSYEQYF
TGTGCCAGCTCACCAACTGAACCTCCCTCCTACGAGCAGTACTTC
>TRBV6-5|TRBJ1-1|-|-
CASSWAGTLNTEAFF
TGTGCCAGCAGTTGGGCCGGCACGCTGAACACTGAAGCTTTCTTT
>TRBV27|TRBJ2-7|few|TRBD2
CASSPHLAGVTEQYF
TGTGCCAGCAGTCCCCACCTAGCGGGAGTGACCGAGCAGTACTTC
>TRBV9|TRBJ1-6|-|TRBD1
CASSVATGSYNSPLHF
TGTGCCAGCAGCGTAGCGACAGGGAGTTATAATTCACCCCTCCACTTT
>TRBV5-1|TRBJ2-3|-|TRBD2
CASSPGGGTDTQYF
TGCGCCAGCAGCCCGGGGGGGGGCACAGATACGCAGTATTTT
>TRBV7-9|TRBJ1-2|few|TRBD1
CVTGTGTVYGYTF
TGTGTTACCGGGACAGGGACAGTTTATGGCTACACCTTC
>TRBV7-2|TRBJ1-2|-|-
CASSLADQGLYGYTF
TGTGCCAGCAGCTTAGCAGATCAGGGGCTATATGGCTACACCTTC
>TRBV5-6|TRBJ1-5|-|-
CASSLGQIPNQPQHF
TGTGCCAGCAGCTTGGGGCAGATCCCCAATCAGCCCCAGCATTTT
>TRBV2|TRBJ2-3|-|TRBD1
CASSVGTGRSTDTQYF
TGTGCCAGCAGTGTTGGGACAGGGAGGAGCACAGATACGCAGTATTTT
>TRBV7-2|TRBJ1-6|-|TRBD1
CASSLGTGSSYNSPLHF
TGTGCCAGCAGCTTAGGGACAGGGAGCTCCTATAATTCACCCCTCCACTTT
>TRBV5-5|TRBJ1-2|-|TRBD1
CASSLQGFGGYTF
TGTGCCAGCAGCTTACAGGGGTTTGGTGGCTACACCTTC
>TRBV18|TRBJ2-7|-|-
CASSPWDNEQYF
TGTGCCAGCTCACCGTGGGACAACGAGCAGTACTTC
>TRBV6-5|TRBJ2-1|-|-
CASSYPTMNEQFF
TGTGCCAGCAGTTACCCTACTATGAATGAGCAGTTCTTC
>TRBV4-3|TRBJ2-7|-|TRBD2
CASSQDRAGAYEQYF
TGCGCCAGCAGCCAAGATCGAGCGGGGGCCTACGAGCAGTACTTC
>TRBV19|TRBJ2-4|few|TRBD1
CASRRTGQGDIQYF
TGTGCCAGTAGGCGGACCGGACAGGGAGACATTCAGTACTTC
>TRBV30|TRBJ1-3|once|-
CAWSPGNTIYF
TGTGCCTGGAGTCCAGGAAACACCATATATTTT
>TRBV29-1|TRBJ1-1|-|TRBD1
CSVRATGGSRTEAFF
TGCAGCGTGCGGGCGACAGGGGGCTCTCGGACTGAAGCTTTCTTT
>TRBV27|TRBJ1-4|-|-
CASSPSGGRANEKLFF
TGTGCCAGCAGTCCGTCGGGGGGGCGAGCTAATGAAAAACTGTTTTTT
>TRBV19|TRBJ1-2|once|TRBD1
CASSEGRGRLDYGYTF
TGTGCCAGTAGTGAAGGCAGGGGGCGCCTGGATTATGGCTACACCTTC